This TCR beta chain originates from a study of shared clonotypes between healthy human individuals. General study points: Generally, naive subsets came out with larger estimated richness than memory subsets.

The germline V gene has CDR1 SGHAT and CDR2 FQNNGV. The CDR3 runs 15 residues. The ends were cut back, 4 bases at V and 4 bases at J, with 13 bases in the middle. Remarks on this clone: Its antigen is as yet unknown.

For each subset, genomic DNA was distributed in equal portions over several immunoSEQ plates. The protocol was immunoSEQ multiplex PCR, while the TCRdb copy is restricted to in-frame clones and leaves out a portion. This table holds some 2 million clones, roughly 94% found once. Healthy HIV-negative adults with no recent acute infections or vaccinations were recruited as donors. The clonotype comes from a man between 18 and 29 years old in good health. The J gene is TRBJ1-4, the V gene TRBV11-2; D gene unclear. Sequencing input: naive CD4+ T cells sorted from blood. Described subset: CD45RA+ positively selected. The CDR3 reads CASSSQWGSNEKLFF. The CDR3 DNA sequence: TGTGCCAGCAGCTCCCAGTGGGGTAGTAATGAAAAACTGTTTTTT.